The 32 T cell receptor beta chains below all came from one sample that was sequenced in a study of cytomegalovirus exposure and HLA in healthy donors. The PCR was carried out with 60 Vbeta primers and 13 Jbeta primers. The protocol was immunoSEQ multiplex PCR, while the TCRdb copy is restricted to in-frame clones and leaves out a portion. The repertoire includes some 160,000 clones, over 70% of them detected once, and roughly 1.6% sits in the top ten. Source material: PBMCs. The receptors here all came from a woman between 35 and 50 years old in good health and CMV-seronegative.

The V and J genes are TRBV5-4 and TRBJ2-7; 7 bases line up with TRBD2. The ends lost 2 bases at V and 2 bases at J; junction bases unmatched: 7. CDR1 and CDR2 (germline): SGHNT, YYREEE (reference sequence). This CDR3 has 15 residues. The CDR3 reads CASSLRASGTYEQYF. As DNA, the CDR3 is TGTGCCAGCAGCTTAAGGGCCAGCGGGACCTACGAGCAGTACTTC.

This clone was counted once. The chain joins TRBV5-1 to TRBJ1-3; 9 nucleotides align to TRBD1. The CDR3 totals 17 residues. Germline CDR1 SGHRS, CDR2 YFSETQ. The V segment lost 1 base and the J segment 0 bases; nucleotides outside the gene matches: 5. The CDR3 bases are TGCGCCAGCAGCTTGTCCGGGACAGGGACCTCTGGAAACACCATATATTTT. This sequence encodes CASSLSGTGTSGNTIYF.

The chain combines TRBV19 with TRBJ2-7; 8 bases are a match to TRBD2. Germline trimming cut 0 bases from V and 2 bases from J; bases unmatched to any gene: 6. Germline CDR1 reads LNHDA; CDR2 reads SQIVND (reference sequence). The CDR3 extends over 16 amino acids. This CDR3 is CASSIEFSGITYEQYF. In DNA form, the CDR3 reads TGTGCCAGTAGTATAGAGTTTAGCGGGATTACCTACGAGCAGTACTTC.

The rearrangement links TRBV30 to TRBJ1-1; TRBD1 matches at 7 bases. This CDR3 is built from 15 residues. Germline CDR1 GTSNPN, CDR2 SVGIG (reference sequence). The V gene end was trimmed by 2 bases and the J gene end by 0 bases; junction bases not matched to a gene: 6. The CDR3 sequence: CAWSRTGTVNTEAFF. The CDR3 DNA reads TGTGCCTGGAGTCGTACGGGGACAGTGAACACTGAAGCTTTCTTT.

This clone was seen only a few times. The CDR3 coding sequence is TGTGCCAGCAGCTCTGGGGGGGGGATGAGAAGCTATGGCTACACCTTC. This translates into CASSSGGGMRSYGYTF. This rearrangement joins TRBV7-2 to TRBJ1-2; TRBD1 might be the D (5 bases). This CDR3 contains 16 residues. V shed 4 bases and J shed 4 bases, with 19 bases lying between them. Germline CDR1 is SGHTA and CDR2 is FQGNSA.

The chain uses TRBV28 and TRBJ1-6; 12 nucleotides match TRBD1. CDR1 MDHEN and CDR2 SYDVKM come from the germline V gene. Unmatched junction bases numbered 7, after V lost 7 bases and J lost 9 bases. The CDR3 is 15 residues long. CDR3 DNA sequence: TGTGCCAGCAACCTAGGGGGACAGGGGGCTTCACCCCTCCACTTT. Its protein product is CASNLGGQGASPLHF.

The rearrangement uses TRBV5-1 and TRBJ2-7; TRBD1 matches 9 bases. V shed 4 bases, J shed 1 base, and the junction held 6 bases outside the gene matches. The germline CDR1 and CDR2 sequences are SGHRS and YFSETQ. This CDR3 comprises 15 residues. DNA of the CDR3: TGCGCCAGCAGCCCAAGGACAGGGGCGTCCTACGAGCAGTACTTC. Protein product: CASSPRTGASYEQYF.

The chain couples TRBV27 to TRBJ2-7; 10 nucleotides align to TRBD1. In germline, CDR1 is MNHEY, CDR2 SMNVEV (reference sequence). This CDR3 region has 14 residues. V shed 4 bases, J shed 2 bases, and the junction held 2 bases outside the gene matches. CDR3 in amino acids: CASSSGQGAYEQYF. CDR3 bases: TGTGCCAGCAGTTCAGGACAGGGGGCCTACGAGCAGTACTTC.

There are a few counts of this clone. This rearrangement joins TRBV2 to TRBJ1-1; D call uncertain. Germline CDR1 and CDR2: SNHLY and FYNNEI. The V gene lost 10 bases and the J gene lost 1 base, with 10 bases spanning the gap. The CDR3 totals 12 residues. The CDR3 bases are TGTGCCACCACCTTAGAGAACACTGAAGCTTTCTTT. Amino acids: CATTLENTEAFF.

The CDR3 spells CASGGSGTDTYEQYF. CDR3 nucleotides: TGTGCCAGTGGGGGATCCGGGACAGACACCTACGAGCAGTACTTC. The V gene is TRBV19, the J gene TRBJ2-5, with TRBD1 matching 7 bases. With the DNA end fitting TRBJ2-7 better, the J assignment may be wrong. The CDR3 has 15 amino acids. Looked up from germline, CDR1 is LNHDA and CDR2 is SQIVND (reference sequence).

This chain joins TRBV12-5 and TRBJ2-1; TRBD2 agrees at 12 bases. Germline-derived CDR1 and CDR2 are LGHNT and FRNRAP. V dropped 10 bases and J dropped 5; count of bases not matched to a gene: 9. The CDR3 runs 15 residues. Written as DNA, the CDR3 is TGTGCTACTGGGCCCGGGACTAGCGGGCACAATGAGCAGTTCTTC. Its translation is CATGPGTSGHNEQFF.

The chain employs TRBV30 and TRBJ1-1; D gene uncertain. This CDR3 comprises 13 residues. The V gene's germline CDR1 is GTSNPN and CDR2 SVGIG (reference sequence). V dropped 1 base and J dropped 1 base, with 7 bases sitting between them. CDR3 DNA sequence: TGTGCCTGGAGTGCGGACTGGAACACTGAAGCTTTCTTT. This translates into CAWSADWNTEAFF.

This clone was counted once. The chain carries TRBV5-8 and TRBJ2-7, with 8 nucleotides matching TRBD1. CDR3 length: 15 amino acids. V gave up 5 bases and J gave up 0 bases; unmatched junction bases: 7. The germline CDR1 and CDR2 sequences are SGHTS and YDEGEE. This CDR3 reads CASRPRDRTSYEQYF. The DNA of the CDR3 is TGTGCCAGCAGGCCCCGGGACAGGACCTCCTACGAGCAGTACTTC.

In this sample, this clone turned up many times. The chain couples TRBV6-4 to TRBJ2-1; TRBD2 aligns across 12 bases. This CDR3 is 15 amino acids long. Germline CDR1 MRHNA, CDR2 SNTAGT. J gave up 6 bases and V 4 bases, and 4 bases lay outside the gene matches. The CDR3 nucleotides read TGTGCCAGCAGTGCTAGCGGGGGGGCGGGCAATGAGCAGTTCTTC. Its translation is CASSASGGAGNEQFF.

The chain has TRBV5-1 and TRBJ2-3, with 9 bases identical to TRBD1. The V gene's germline CDR1 is SGHRS and CDR2 YFSETQ. The CDR3 length is 16 residues. V lost 4 bases to trimming and J lost 2 bases; unmatched junction nucleotides: 8. CDR3 DNA: TGCGCCAGCAGCCTGGAACAGGGGGCCTCCACAGATACGCAGTATTTT. Its translation is CASSLEQGASTDTQYF.

The chain has TRBV11-2 and TRBJ2-5; a possible D gene is TRBD1 (5 bases). The ends were cut back, 2 bases at V and 5 bases at J, with 18 bases in the middle. Germline V gives CDR1 SGHAT, CDR2 FQNNGV. The CDR3 sequence is 16 residues long. CDR3 sequence: CASSLNAAGPRETQYF. In DNA form, the CDR3 reads TGTGCCAGCAGCTTAAACGCGGCAGGGCCCAGGGAGACCCAGTACTTC.

The rearrangement links TRBV25-1 to TRBJ1-4; 10 bases match TRBD1. Germline CDR1 is MGHDK and CDR2 is SYGVNS. The CDR3 has 13 residues. The trim removed 8 bases at V and 8 bases at J, leaving 5 bases unmatched. The CDR3 reads CASRTGGYEKLFF. Here the CDR3 DNA reads TGTGCCAGCCGGACAGGGGGGTACGAAAAACTGTTTTTT. Complete variable domain (other parts from reference TRBV25-1 and TRBJ1-4): EADIYQTPRYLVIGTGKKITLECSQTMGHDKMYWYQQDPGMELHLIHYSYGVNSTEKGDLSSESTVSRIRTEHFPLTLESARPSHTSQYLCASRTGGYEKLFFGSGTQLSVL.

Regarding this clone: Different DNA sequences within this sample yield the same CDR3. The CDR3: CASSSQGGNTEAFF. As DNA, the CDR3 is TGTGCCAGCAGCTCACAGGGCGGGAACACTGAAGCTTTCTTT. The chain combines TRBV7-9 with TRBJ1-1, with D possibly TRBD1 on 6 matching bases. V lost 4 bases and J 1 base, leaving 10 bases between the germline ends. CDR3 size: 14 residues. The germline V gene encodes CDR1 SEHNR and CDR2 FQNEAQ (reference sequence).

The V and J genes are TRBV30 and TRBJ1-5; tentatively, D is TRBD1 (5 bases). CDR1 GTSNPN and CDR2 SVGIG come from the germline V gene (reference sequence). Trimming removed 0 bases at V and 7 bases at J, with 16 bases between. CDR3 size: 15 residues. The CDR3 sequence: CAWSVGAGTWQPQHF. The DNA for the CDR3 is TGTGCCTGGAGTGTAGGGGCGGGGACCTGGCAGCCCCAGCATTTT. Full variable domain (remainder filled in from reference TRBV30 and TRBJ1-5): SQTIHQWPATLVQPVGSPLSLECTVEGTSNPNLYWYRQAAGRGLQLLFYSVGIGQISSEVPQNLSASRPQDRQFILSSKKLLLSDSGFYLCAWSVGAGTWQPQHFGDGTRLSIL.

This clone was seen once. This rearrangement joins TRBV29-1 to TRBJ1-2; TRBD1 matches at 8 bases. The V and J ends lost 7 bases and 3 bases, in that order; junction bases with no gene match: 7. Germline V gene data show CDR1 as SQVTM and CDR2 as ANQGSEA. The CDR3 spans 13 residues. This CDR3 is CSAGDRGDYGYTF. CDR3 DNA: TGCAGCGCCGGCGACAGGGGAGACTATGGCTACACCTTC.

This chain uses TRBV30 with TRBJ2-2, with D perhaps matching TRBD2 (5 bases). Germline values: CDR1 GTSNPN, CDR2 SVGIG (reference sequence). With 4 bases removed from V and 1 base from J, the gap between germline ends came to 10 bases. This CDR3 contains 14 residues. CDR3 coding DNA: TGTGCCTGGAAGTGGAGGCGGAACACCGGGGAGCTGTTTTTT. This gives the protein CAWKWRRNTGELFF.

The chain recombines TRBV6-1 with TRBJ1-5; 9 positions match TRBD1. Germline lookup yields CDR1 MNHNS and CDR2 SASEGT. The CDR3 sequence is 16 residues long. Trimming took 4 bases from V and 1 from J; bases not matched to a gene: 5. CDR3 in DNA: TGTGCCAGCAGTGGCGCTGGGACAGGGAGCAATCAGCCCCAGCATTTT. It is translated as CASSGAGTGSNQPQHF.

A few counts support this clone. The gene calls are TRBV19 and TRBJ2-5; no reliable D call. The CDR3 length is 13 residues. The germline V gene encodes CDR1 LNHDA and CDR2 SQIVND (reference sequence). V lost 5 bases and J 5 bases, leaving 12 bases between the germline ends. CDR3 nucleotide sequence: TGTGCCAGTAGTGTCGACTCCTCGGAGACCCAGTACTTC. Translation gives CASSVDSSETQYF.

The chain has TRBV6-1 and TRBJ2-2, with a tentative D call TRBD1 (5 bases). The CDR3 is 17 amino acids. Trimming cost V 4 bases and J 3 bases, with 18 bases left between them. Germline lookup yields CDR1 MNHNS and CDR2 SASEGT. CDR3 nucleotides: TGTGCCAGCAGTGGGCAGGGTTACGCCCCTTACACCGGGGAGCTGTTTTTT. This gives the protein CASSGQGYAPYTGELFF.

This chain joins TRBV7-2 and TRBJ1-2; TRBD1 matches at 11 bases. With 3 bases clipped from V and 7 bases from J, the junction kept 10 bases outside the gene matches. The germline CDR1 and CDR2 sequences are SGHTA and FQGNSA. The CDR3 length is 16 residues. The CDR3 protein is CASSFQLGQGAAGYTF. The DNA for the CDR3 is TGTGCCAGCAGCTTTCAACTTGGACAGGGGGCGGCTGGCTACACCTTC.

The V gene is TRBV21-1, the J gene TRBJ2-2; TRBD2, the table's D call, was not compared with the DNA. TRBV21-1 is a recognized pseudogene. The CDR3 loop spans 17 amino acids. The CDR3 DNA sequence: TGTGCCAGCAGCAAAGCACCAGCGGGACACACCACCGGGGAGCTGTTTTTT. Its protein product is CASSKAPAGHTTGELFF.

The chain combines TRBV7-9 with TRBJ2-1, with D possibly being TRBD2 (6 bases). The CDR3 covers 12 residues. CDR1 SEHNR and CDR2 FQNEAQ come from the germline V gene (reference sequence). V was clipped by 4 bases and J by 10 bases, with 11 bases between them. CDR3 loop: CASSSGGGEQFF. In nucleotides, the CDR3 is TGTGCCAGCAGCTCCGGGGGTGGAGAGCAGTTCTTC. Full variable domain (missing parts from reference TRBV7-9 and TRBJ2-1): DTGVSQNPRHKITKRGQNVTFRCDPISEHNRLYWYRQTLGQGPEFLTYFQNEAQLEKSRLLSDRFSAERPKGSFSTLEIQRTEQGDSAMYLCASSSGGGEQFFGPGTRLTVL.

The V gene is TRBV7-6, the J gene TRBJ2-5; 8 bases agree with TRBD2. The trim removed 1 base at V and 1 base at J, leaving 11 bases unmatched. Germline loops: CDR1 SGHVS, CDR2 FNYEAQ. The CDR3 contains 18 residues. The DNA for the CDR3 is TGTGCCAGCAGCTTAGACGCCGCGGGGGGACCTTTCCAAGAGACCCAGTACTTC. Amino acids: CASSLDAAGGPFQETQYF. Looking up the rest from reference TRBV7-6 and TRBJ2-5 gives the full variable domain: GAGVSQSPRYKVTKRGQDVALRCDPISGHVSLYWYRQALGQGPEFLTYFNYEAQQDKSGLPNDRFSAERPEGSISTLTIQRTEQRDSAMYRCASSLDAAGGPFQETQYFGPGTRLLVL.

The rearrangement joins TRBV7-6 to TRBJ2-3; 12 nucleotides align to TRBD2. J lost 6 bases, V lost 5 bases, and 15 bases had no gene match. Germline CDR1 SGHVS, CDR2 FNYEAQ. The CDR3 runs to 18 residues. The CDR3 sequence is CASSLKVTSGGYWDTQYF. CDR3 DNA: TGTGCCAGCAGCCTTAAAGTGACTAGCGGGGGCTACTGGGATACGCAGTATTTT.

The DNA of the CDR3 is TGTGCCAGCAGTGAGGCGGGGGGGCCTTACGGCACAGATACGCAGTATTTT. Amino acid sequence: CASSEAGGPYGTDTQYF. The chain is built from TRBV6-4 and TRBJ2-3; 9 bases align to TRBD2. The germline gives CDR1 MRHNA, CDR2 SNTAGT. V dropped 3 bases and J dropped 1; count of bases not matched to a gene: 8. This CDR3 is built from 17 residues.

J is TRBJ1-2 and V is TRBV5-1; the match to TRBD1 covers 7 bases. Germline-derived CDR1 and CDR2 are SGHRS and YFSETQ. V lost 4 bases and J lost 2; bases outside the gene matches: 5. The CDR3 spans 14 residues. CDR3 DNA: TGCGCCAGCAGCACGGGACAGTCGAACTATGGCTACACCTTC. Its protein is CASSTGQSNYGYTF.

The chain is built from TRBV6-1 and TRBJ1-6; D is unresolved. Germline V gene lookup returns CDR1 MNHNS and CDR2 SASEGT. Trimming took 3 bases from V and 3 from J, leaving 6 bases between them. This CDR3 comprises 14 residues. The CDR3 sequence is CASSEGSYNSPLHF. CDR3 bases: TGTGCCAGCAGTGAGGGGAGCTATAATTCACCCCTCCACTTT.